This TCR beta chain was captured by sequencing in a study of blood T cell repertoires in COVID-19. Study overall: Both acute and convalescent COVID-19 samples were obtained from the United States, Italy and Spain. From T cells, B-cell-depleted T cells, or PBMCs came the material, which was cDNA or gDNA.

In the source study's methods: Amplified reference gene primers provided the basis for estimating nucleated cell counts. Sequenced by immunoSEQ multiplex PCR; TCRdb stores in-frame clones only, minus some. V and J calls and clone size are as listed in that table; D and trimming were resolved from the DNA. The sample records under 400,000 clones, nearly 90% being singletons. Germline V CDR1 and CDR2: LNHDA, SQIVND (reference sequence). The CDR3 consists of 14 residues. In this sample, this clone turned up once. The TCR was taken from a man aged 18-30 years with active or convalescent COVID-19. What was sequenced was peripheral blood. V is TRBV19 and J is TRBJ1-1; 9 bases fit TRBD1. The CDR3 DNA sequence: TGTGCGGTTTCACAGGGGGCCTTTAACACTGAAGCTTTCTTT. It yields the protein CAVSQGAFNTEAFF. Variable domain in full (rest from reference TRBV19 and TRBJ1-1): DGGITQSPKYLFRKEGQNVTLSCEQNLNHDAMYWYRQDPGQGLRLIYYSQIVNDFQKGDIAEGYSVSREKKESFPLTVTSAQKNPTAFYLCAVSQGAFNTEAFFGQGTRLTVV.